These 29 T cell receptor beta chains were all obtained from the same sample, sequenced in a study of blood T cell repertoires in COVID-19. This table comes from immunoSEQ multiplex PCR, and its TCRdb copy is limited to in-frame clones, with some not included. This table holds 150,000 to 180,000 clones, approximately 85% found once. The material sequenced was peripheral blood. These receptor sequences come from a woman aged 60-75 years with COVID-19, enrolled during active disease.

The J gene is TRBJ1-6, the V gene TRBV6-5; 7 bases are shared with TRBD1. The CDR3 loop spans 13 amino acids. Germline V gene sequence: CDR1 MNHEY, CDR2 SVGAGI. The V and J ends lost 2 bases and 10 bases, in that order; junction bases with no gene match: 2. The CDR3 coding sequence is TGTGCCAGCAGTTACAGGGGGCCATCACCCCTCCACTTT. Encoded protein: CASSYRGPSPLHF.

This clone has a handful of counts. This chain connects TRBV6-2 or TRBV6-3 to TRBJ2-7; 8 bases are a match to TRBD1. Trimming took 4 bases from V and 4 from J; bases not matched to a gene: 6. Germline V gives CDR1 MNHEY, CDR2 SVGEGT. CDR3 length equals 14 residues. CDR3 amino acids: CASSSGGWTYEQYV. Here the CDR3 DNA reads TGTGCCAGCAGTTCAGGGGGCTGGACTTACGAGCAGTACGTC.

The rearrangement uses TRBV12-3 or TRBV12-4 and TRBJ1-2; possibly TRBD1 for D (6 bases). The CDR3 has 13 amino acids. Trimming took 6 bases from V and 6 from J, leaving 14 bases between them. CDR3 residues: CASRGTNRDGYTF. The DNA for the CDR3 is TGTGCCAGCAGGGGCACCAACAGGGATGGCTACACCTTC.

This clone was recorded once. The chain carries TRBV7-9 and TRBJ1-1; no definite D call. CDR3 length: 13 residues. Germline V gene lookup returns CDR1 SEHNR and CDR2 FQNEAQ (reference sequence). V was pared by 2 bases and J by 4 bases, with 8 bases between. CDR3 in amino acids: CASSLLRRTEAFF. The CDR3 bases are TGTGCCAGCAGCTTACTCAGGCGCACTGAAGCTTTCTTT.

The gene calls are TRBV6-2 or TRBV6-3 and TRBJ1-1, with TRBD1 as a possible D gene (6 bases). The V gene's germline CDR1 is MNHEY and CDR2 SVGEGT. V was trimmed by 2 bases and J by 4 bases, leaving 8 bases between them. The CDR3 consists of 13 residues. The CDR3 spells CASSYGQTTEAFF. CDR3 sequence (DNA): TGTGCCAGCAGTTACGGACAGACCACTGAAGCTTTCTTT.

V and J are TRBV7-8 and TRBJ2-7; TRBD1 matches at 7 bases. Trimming took 5 bases from V and 9 from J; bases not matched to a gene: 10. Germline-derived CDR1 and CDR2 are SGHVS and FQNEAQ. CDR3 size: 13 residues. The DNA for the CDR3 is TGTGCCAGCAGCCTCGACAGGGCCAAGGGGCAGTACTTC. It is translated as CASSLDRAKGQYF.

The J gene is TRBJ1-1, the V gene TRBV18, with 8 bases fitting TRBD1. V lost 4 bases to trimming and J lost 1 base; unmatched junction nucleotides: 2. This CDR3 has 14 amino acids. CDR1 is KGHSH and CDR2 is LQKENI in the germline V gene. The CDR3 DNA reads TGTGCCAGCTCACTCGGGACAGGGAACACTGAAGCTTTCTTT. This gives the protein CASSLGTGNTEAFF.

This chain joins TRBV25-1 and TRBJ1-1, with D unresolved. Germline CDR1 is MGHDK and CDR2 is SYGVNS. With 9 bases removed from V and 3 bases from J, the gap between germline ends came to 8 bases. The CDR3 spans 11 residues. CDR3 region: CASIRYTEAFF. CDR3 sequence (DNA): TGTGCCAGTATCCGGTACACTGAAGCTTTCTTT.

V gene TRBV6-5 combines with J gene TRBJ1-2; TRBD1 is a possible D gene (5 bases). Trimming left V 8 bases short and J 10 bases short, with 14 bases between. Germline CDR1 MNHEY, CDR2 SVGAGI. The CDR3 consists of 11 residues. For the CDR3, the DNA is TGTGCCAGCGGGGACTGGGTTGACTACACCTTC. Translating it yields CASGDWVDYTF.

This sequence joins TRBV6-2 or TRBV6-3 and TRBJ2-7; a weak D match, TRBD1 (6 bases). Trimming removed 4 bases from V and 2 bases from J, with 12 bases in between. Per the germline V gene, CDR1 is MNHEY and CDR2 is SVGEGT. This CDR3 is 14 amino acids long. This CDR3 is CASSSKGVPYEQYF. DNA of the CDR3: TGTGCCAGCAGTTCTAAGGGGGTTCCCTACGAGCAGTACTTC.

V usage is TRBV27 and J usage is TRBJ1-1; D is perhaps TRBD1 (5 bases). Germline-derived CDR1 and CDR2 are MNHEY and SMNVEV (reference sequence). V lost 5 bases and J 11 bases, leaving 12 bases between the germline ends. CDR3 size: 11 residues. The CDR3 DNA sequence: TGTGCCAGCAGTCCAGGGTTTTGGGCTTTCTTT. It specifies CASSPGFWAFF.

This clone showed up just a few times. The rearrangement links TRBV5-1 to TRBJ2-3; 7 positions agree with TRBD2. The CDR3 is 17 residues long. Germline lookup yields CDR1 SGHRS and CDR2 YFSETQ. V lost 0 bases and J lost 0; bases outside the gene matches: 7. DNA for the CDR3: TGCGCCAGCAGCTTGGATACTCTAGCGGCTAGCACAGATACGCAGTATTTT. It is translated as CASSLDTLAASTDTQYF.

This clone turned up a few times. The J gene is TRBJ1-5, the V gene TRBV6-1; 8 bases fit TRBD1. V dropped 3 bases and J dropped 6; count of bases not matched to a gene: 1. CDR1 and CDR2 (germline): MNHNS, SASEGT. The CDR3 is 13 residues long. CDR3 DNA sequence: TGTGCCAGCAGTGACAGGGGGCTTCAGCCCCAGCATTTT. Its protein product is CASSDRGLQPQHF.

The V gene is TRBV5-5, the J gene TRBJ2-7; 8 bases are shared with TRBD2. The J segment lost 0 bases and the V segment lost 2 bases, leaving 4 bases of the junction unmatched. From germline, CDR1 is SGHKS and CDR2 YYEKEE (reference sequence). The CDR3 contains 15 residues. The CDR3 DNA reads as TGTGCCAGCAGCTTCGTAAGCGGGAGCTCCTACGAGCAGTACGTC. It codes for CASSFVSGSSYEQYV.

V and J are TRBV6-5 and TRBJ1-6, with a weak D call TRBD1 (6 bases). Trimming removed 0 bases from V and 9 bases from J, with 15 bases in between. The CDR3 covers 16 residues. Germline lookup yields CDR1 MNHEY and CDR2 SVGAGI. DNA for the CDR3: TGTGCCAGCAGTTACTCGTCGGGGGGCACGGGTTCACCCCTCCACTTT. The encoded protein is CASSYSSGGTGSPLHF.

This chain links TRBV25-1 with TRBJ2-1; D is perhaps TRBD1 (6 bases). Germline values: CDR1 MGHDK, CDR2 SYGVNS. The CDR3 consists of 13 residues. The V and J ends lost 3 bases and 7 bases respectively, with 10 bases between them. CDR3: CASSDGGENEQFF. Here the CDR3 DNA reads TGTGCCAGCAGTGATGGGGGCGAAAATGAGCAGTTCTTC.

The chain uses TRBV10-2 and TRBJ1-4; D gene unclear. This CDR3 is built from 17 residues. V dropped 0 bases and J dropped 7 bases, with 18 bases sitting between them. Per the germline V gene, CDR1 is WSHSY and CDR2 is SAAADI. The CDR3 nucleotides read TGCGCCAGCAGTGAGTCTCTAGGAGTTGGGAGTGGTGAAAAACTGTTTTTT. Its translation: CASSESLGVGSGEKLFF.

The gene calls are TRBV18 and TRBJ1-1; no definite D call. The CDR3 runs 12 residues. Germline V gene lookup returns CDR1 KGHSH and CDR2 LQKENI. Trimming pared 6 bases from V and 11 bases from J, leaving 16 bases between. CDR3 in amino acids: CASSPEGSTAFF. CDR3 DNA sequence: TGTGCCAGCTCCCCGGAGGGTAGTACGGCTTTCTTT.

This clone has more than one count but fewer than ten. V usage is TRBV7-2 and J usage is TRBJ1-1, with TRBD1 as a possible D gene (6 bases). Germline V lookup: CDR1 SGHTA, CDR2 FQGNSA. This CDR3 contains 16 residues. The ends were cut back, 5 bases at V and 0 bases at J, with 16 bases in the middle. Here the CDR3 DNA reads TGTGCCAGCAGCGACCCTGGGGGGGGCCTGAACACTGAAGCTTTCTTT. Translated: CASSDPGGGLNTEAFF. Drawing the rest from reference TRBV7-2 and TRBJ1-1, the complete variable domain is GAGVSQSPSNKVTEKGKDVELRCDPISGHTALYWYRQSLGQGLEFLIYFQGNSAPDKSGLPSDRFSAERTGGSVSTLTIQRTQQEDSAVYLCASSDPGGGLNTEAFFGQGTRLTVV.

The rearrangement joins TRBV6-6 to TRBJ1-2, with D unresolved. The V and J ends lost 2 bases and 6 bases respectively, with 16 bases between them. Germline CDR1 reads MNHNY; CDR2 reads SVGAGI (reference sequence). The CDR3 loop spans 15 amino acids. The CDR3 is CASSYPLFEGDGYTF. CDR3 DNA sequence: TGTGCCAGCAGTTACCCCCTGTTCGAGGGAGATGGCTACACCTTC.

The chain couples TRBV6-1 to TRBJ1-1; 9 bases agree with TRBD1. This CDR3 has 15 residues. V shed 3 bases, J shed 1 base, and the junction held 3 bases outside the gene matches. CDR1 is MNHNS, CDR2 SASEGT, per germline. CDR3 protein: CASSDDRGGNTEAFF. The DNA of the CDR3 is TGTGCCAGCAGTGACGACAGGGGGGGGAACACTGAAGCTTTCTTT.

Only a few counts were recorded for this clone. This sequence joins TRBV3-1 (or the pseudogene TRBV3-2) and TRBJ1-1, with TRBD1 identical over 8 bases. The junction had 5 bases not matched to a gene; V was cut back by 1 base and J by 4 bases. Germline CDR1 LGHDT, CDR2 YNNKEL (reference sequence). This CDR3 has 15 residues. The CDR3, as DNA: TGTGCCAGCAGCCAAGCTTACAGGGGGAGCACTGAAGCTTTCTTT. It specifies CASSQAYRGSTEAFF.

This clone came up a few times. The chain is built from TRBV6-5 and TRBJ1-6; 7 nucleotides agree with TRBD1. V shed 5 bases and J 10 bases; nucleotides not matched to a gene: 8. Germline V gene data show CDR1 as MNHEY and CDR2 as SVGAGI. This CDR3 comprises 14 residues. In DNA, the CDR3 is TGTGCCAGCAGTATAAACAACAGGGGATCACCCCTCCACTTT. Residues: CASSINNRGSPLHF.

The V gene is TRBV18, the J gene TRBJ2-3; TRBD1 agrees at 8 bases. V dropped 4 bases and J dropped 0; count of bases not matched to a gene: 6. The CDR3 totals 16 residues. CDR1 is KGHSH and CDR2 is LQKENI in the germline V gene. Here the CDR3 reads CASSLGTGISTDTQYF. The CDR3 DNA reads as TGTGCCAGCTCACTAGGGACAGGCATTAGCACAGATACGCAGTATTTT.

The chain joins TRBV5-5 to TRBJ1-4; the match to TRBD1 covers 10 bases. The CDR3 sequence is 14 residues long. Germline values: CDR1 SGHKS, CDR2 YYEKEE (reference sequence). The ends lost 4 bases at V and 7 bases at J; junction bases unmatched: 4. The CDR3 here is CASSAGTGAEKLFF. The CDR3 DNA is TGTGCCAGCAGCGCCGGGACAGGGGCTGAAAAACTGTTTTTT.

J is TRBJ2-7 and V is TRBV5-1, with D tentatively TRBD1 (6 bases). V lost 2 bases to trimming and J lost 5 bases, with 23 bases between them. Germline lookup yields CDR1 SGHRS and CDR2 YFSETQ. The CDR3 is 17 amino acids. CDR3 nucleotide sequence: TGCGCCAGCAGCTTCCGGCCGACACAGGGACCCTTAAACGAGCAGTACTTC. Its translation: CASSFRPTQGPLNEQYF.

The rearrangement joins TRBV5-1 to TRBJ1-1; no reliable D call. The germline V gene has CDR1 SGHRS and CDR2 YFSETQ. The CDR3 is 15 amino acids. V was trimmed by 0 bases and J by 0 bases, leaving 9 bases between them. The CDR3 loop is CASSLEGGLNTEAFF. The DNA for the CDR3 is TGCGCCAGCAGCTTGGAAGGCGGATTGAACACTGAAGCTTTCTTT.

This clone was counted a few times. This rearrangement joins TRBV11-2 to TRBJ2-1, with TRBD1 identical over 7 bases. V gave up 4 bases and J gave up 6 bases; unmatched junction bases: 12. The CDR3 runs to 16 residues. Germline values: CDR1 SGHAT, CDR2 FQNNGV. The CDR3 region has the DNA TGTGCCAGCAGCTACAGGGGAACAGAGCTCAGCAATGAGCAGTTCTTC. The encoded protein is CASSYRGTELSNEQFF.

This chain connects TRBV3-1 (or the pseudogene TRBV3-2) to TRBJ1-5; 7 bases are shared with TRBD1. The germline V gene encodes CDR1 LGHDT and CDR2 YNNKEL (reference sequence). Unmatched junction bases numbered 11, after V lost 5 bases and J lost 4 bases. This CDR3 has 16 residues. The CDR3 loop reads CASSSSGTEGNQPQHF. CDR3 nucleotides: TGTGCCAGCAGCTCCTCCGGGACAGAAGGGAATCAGCCCCAGCATTTT.